These T cell receptor beta chains were read from a single sample in a study of response to subunit inactivated influenza vaccine. Using its own MiXCR run on the RT-PCR reads, TCRdb lists one record per CDR3 protein. This sample carries around 520,000 distinct CDR3 sequences, about 25% of them seen once, and the ten largest clones take around 2%. The sample was CD4+ T cells sorted from PBMCs, taken more than 4 days after vaccination. The receptors stem from a man aged 45-60 years who received an inactivated influenza vaccine. Each CDR3 is given with its conserved first and last residue. Each record gives: J gene, clone size, D gene, V gene, CDR3 DNA, CDR3 protein. The D gene is left open where the match is weak. The size field is filled for only some rows; it gives once, few, many or a size class.

J gene: TRBJ2-5
clone size: many
D gene: TRBD2
V gene: TRBV28
CDR3 DNA: TGTGCCAGCAGCCCCCAACTAGCGGGAGGGCAAGAGACCCAGTACTTC
CDR3 protein: CASSPQLAGGQETQYF

J gene: TRBJ2-3
clone size: NA
D gene: NA
V gene: TRBV4-3
CDR3 DNA: TGCGCCAGCAGCCCCGGGACATTCACAGATACGCAGTATTTT
CDR3 protein: CASSPGTFTDTQYF

J gene: TRBJ2-3
clone size: many
D gene: TRBD1
V gene: TRBV5-1
CDR3 DNA: TGCGCCAGCCGCCCGACAGGGCTTAGCACAGATACGCAGTATTTT
CDR3 protein: CASRPTGLSTDTQYF

J gene: TRBJ2-7
clone size: NA
D gene: TRBD2
V gene: TRBV2
CDR3 DNA: TGTGCCAGCAGCGGCGGGGGGCATCCCAACGAGCAGTACTTC
CDR3 protein: CASSGGGHPNEQYF

J gene: TRBJ2-3
clone size: few
D gene: NA
V gene: TRBV27
CDR3 DNA: TGTGCCAGCAGTTTTAAGTTTACAGATACGCAGTATTTT
CDR3 protein: CASSFKFTDTQYF

J gene: TRBJ2-2
clone size: few
D gene: TRBD1
V gene: TRBV9
CDR3 DNA: TGTGCCAGCAGCGTCGGGACAGTGGGCGGGGAGCTGTTTTTT
CDR3 protein: CASSVGTVGGELFF

J gene: TRBJ1-4
clone size: NA
D gene: NA
V gene: TRBV6-1
CDR3 DNA: TGTGCCAGCAGTGGGGGGACTCACGAAAAACTGTTTTTT
CDR3 protein: CASSGGTHEKLFF

J gene: TRBJ2-7
clone size: few
D gene: NA
V gene: TRBV19
CDR3 DNA: TGTGCCAGTAGTCCCTCCAGGAGCTCCTACGAGCAGTACTTC
CDR3 protein: CASSPSRSSYEQYF

J gene: TRBJ1-5
clone size: few
D gene: NA
V gene: TRBV12-3/TRBV12-4
CDR3 DNA: TGTGCCAGCAGTTTGGGAGATACAAGCAATCAGCCCCAGCATTTT
CDR3 protein: CASSLGDTSNQPQHF

J gene: TRBJ1-1
clone size: NA
D gene: NA
V gene: TRBV20-1
CDR3 DNA: TGCAGTGCGTCAAGTGAGGGGGGAGAGGAAGCTTTCTTT
CDR3 protein: CSASSEGGEEAFF

J gene: TRBJ2-3
clone size: few
D gene: TRBD2
V gene: TRBV15
CDR3 DNA: TGTGCCACCAGCTCAAGGACTAGCGGGAGATCGGATACGCAGTATTTT
CDR3 protein: CATSSRTSGRSDTQYF

J gene: TRBJ2-1
clone size: NA
D gene: NA
V gene: TRBV5-1
CDR3 DNA: TGCGCCAGCAGCTTGACAAGTCAGAGCTCCTACAATGAGCAGTTCTTC
CDR3 protein: CASSLTSQSSYNEQFF

J gene: TRBJ2-7
clone size: NA
D gene: NA
V gene: TRBV12-3/TRBV12-4
CDR3 DNA: TGTGCCAGCAGCTTCGGGACTCCCGACTACGAGCAGTACTTC
CDR3 protein: CASSFGTPDYEQYF

J gene: TRBJ2-3
clone size: few
D gene: NA
V gene: TRBV20-1
CDR3 DNA: TGCAGTGCGGACGGGCCATATCGCACAGATACGCAGTATTTT
CDR3 protein: CSADGPYRTDTQYF

J gene: TRBJ2-3
clone size: NA
D gene: TRBD2
V gene: TRBV6-5
CDR3 DNA: TGTGCCAGCAGTCACCGGACTAGCGGGAGTAAGGATACGCAGTATTTT
CDR3 protein: CASSHRTSGSKDTQYF

J gene: TRBJ2-1
clone size: NA
D gene: TRBD2
V gene: TRBV20-1
CDR3 DNA: TGCAGTGCTTTTTTGTGGACTAGCAGATACAATGAGCAGTTCTTC
CDR3 protein: CSAFLWTSRYNEQFF

J gene: TRBJ2-7
clone size: few
D gene: NA
V gene: TRBV11-2
CDR3 DNA: TGTGCCAGCAGCTTAAATTCCGAAGGCTACGAGCAGTACTTC
CDR3 protein: CASSLNSEGYEQYF

J gene: TRBJ1-2
clone size: few
D gene: NA
V gene: TRBV20-1
CDR3 DNA: TGCAGTGCTACCCGGACGGCATTATATGGCTACACCTTC
CDR3 protein: CSATRTALYGYTF

J gene: TRBJ2-7
clone size: many
D gene: NA
V gene: TRBV12-3/TRBV12-4
CDR3 DNA: TGTGCCAGCAGTTTTGAGAGCTCCTACGAGCAGTACTTC
CDR3 protein: CASSFESSYEQYF

J gene: TRBJ2-3
clone size: few
D gene: TRBD2
V gene: TRBV20-1
CDR3 DNA: TGCAGTGCCTCACAACTAGCGGGGGATACGCAGTATTTT
CDR3 protein: CSASQLAGDTQYF

J gene: TRBJ2-1
clone size: NA
D gene: TRBD1
V gene: TRBV27
CDR3 DNA: TGTGCCAGCACCCTCGGGACAGGGACCCTCAATGAGCAGTTCTTC
CDR3 protein: CASTLGTGTLNEQFF

J gene: TRBJ2-1
clone size: few
D gene: NA
V gene: TRBV15
CDR3 DNA: TGTGCCACCAGCAGAGACGGGACCTCCGGACGTGAGCAGTTCTTC
CDR3 protein: CATSRDGTSGREQFF

J gene: TRBJ2-1
clone size: few
D gene: TRBD2
V gene: TRBV5-1
CDR3 DNA: TGCGCCAGCAGCGGGGCCCCTACTAGCGGGGGGGCCGTAGCTGAGCAGTTCTTC
CDR3 protein: CASSGAPTSGGAVAEQFF

J gene: TRBJ2-7
clone size: NA
D gene: TRBD1
V gene: TRBV9
CDR3 DNA: TGTGCCAGCAGCGTAGAGGGGGACAGATTCTACGAGCAGTACTTC
CDR3 protein: CASSVEGDRFYEQYF

J gene: TRBJ2-1
clone size: few
D gene: TRBD1
V gene: TRBV11-1
CDR3 DNA: TGTGCCAGCAGCTTACCCTATCCCCGGGACAGAAAGGCCTACAATGAGCAGTTCTTC
CDR3 protein: CASSLPYPRDRKAYNEQFF

J gene: TRBJ2-5
clone size: NA
D gene: NA
V gene: TRBV18
CDR3 DNA: TGTGCCAGCTCACCACAGCAAGGGCAAGAGACCCAGTACTTC
CDR3 protein: CASSPQQGQETQYF

J gene: TRBJ2-7
clone size: NA
D gene: NA
V gene: TRBV5-1
CDR3 DNA: TGCGCCAGCAGCTTGGCCGGGATCATCGGGGAGCAGTACTTC
CDR3 protein: CASSLAGIIGEQYF

J gene: TRBJ2-7
clone size: NA
D gene: NA
V gene: TRBV3-1
CDR3 DNA: TGTGCCAGCAGCTCGGGGAGACGCGAGCAGTACTTC
CDR3 protein: CASSSGRREQYF

J gene: TRBJ2-3
clone size: NA
D gene: TRBD2
V gene: TRBV20-1
CDR3 DNA: TGCAGTGAGGCTAGCGGGAGAGCGGATACGCAGTATTTT
CDR3 protein: CSEASGRADTQYF

J gene: TRBJ2-1
clone size: few
D gene: TRBD2
V gene: TRBV7-3
CDR3 DNA: TGTGCCAGCAGCCACTCTAGCGGAGCCTACAATGAGCAGTTCTTC
CDR3 protein: CASSHSSGAYNEQFF

J gene: TRBJ1-2
clone size: NA
D gene: NA
V gene: TRBV11-2
CDR3 DNA: TGTGCCAGCAGCCAACCGGTCGGCTGGCCCTATGGCTACACCTTC
CDR3 protein: CASSQPVGWPYGYTF

J gene: TRBJ2-7
clone size: few
D gene: TRBD1
V gene: TRBV27
CDR3 DNA: TGTGCCAGCAGTTTAAAACGGGGACAGGGGTACGAGCAGTACTTC
CDR3 protein: CASSLKRGQGYEQYF

J gene: TRBJ2-1
clone size: NA
D gene: NA
V gene: TRBV5-1
CDR3 DNA: TGCGCCAGCAGCTTGGGAGGCCTAGGCTCCTACAATGAGCAGTTCTTC
CDR3 protein: CASSLGGLGSYNEQFF

J gene: TRBJ2-1
clone size: few
D gene: TRBD2
V gene: TRBV20-1
CDR3 DNA: TGCAGTGCTAGAGATCGCCTAGCGGGATCGAGCTCCTACAATGAGCAGTTCTTC
CDR3 protein: CSARDRLAGSSSYNEQFF

J gene: TRBJ2-2
clone size: few
D gene: TRBD1
V gene: TRBV7-3
CDR3 DNA: TGTGCCAGCAGGGAACAGGGGGCGTCCGGGGAGCTGTTTTTT
CDR3 protein: CASREQGASGELFF

J gene: TRBJ1-2
clone size: NA
D gene: NA
V gene: TRBV7-2
CDR3 DNA: TGTGCCAGCAGCTTAGGGGGAGACCATCTTAAAATCTATGGCTACACCTTC
CDR3 protein: CASSLGGDHLKIYGYTF

J gene: TRBJ2-1
clone size: few
D gene: TRBD1
V gene: TRBV7-9
CDR3 DNA: TGTGCCAGCAGCGAGCTTGGGACAGGGGCCTACAATGAGCAGTTCTTC
CDR3 protein: CASSELGTGAYNEQFF

J gene: TRBJ1-5
clone size: few
D gene: NA
V gene: TRBV20-1
CDR3 DNA: TGCAGTGCTAGTGATGTGCCCCAGGGACCCCAGCATTTT
CDR3 protein: CSASDVPQGPQHF

J gene: TRBJ2-3
clone size: NA
D gene: NA
V gene: TRBV9
CDR3 DNA: TGTGCCAGCAGCGGAGACCTGGGGGCTGGCACAGATACGCAGTATTTT
CDR3 protein: CASSGDLGAGTDTQYF

J gene: TRBJ2-1
clone size: NA
D gene: NA
V gene: TRBV5-1
CDR3 DNA: TGCGCCAGCAGCTTGTTGCCCGTTCCTGAGCAGTTCTTC
CDR3 protein: CASSLLPVPEQFF

J gene: TRBJ2-1
clone size: few
D gene: TRBD2
V gene: TRBV28
CDR3 DNA: TGTGCCAGCAGGGGGACTAGCGGAGGTTACAATGAGCAGTTCTTC
CDR3 protein: CASRGTSGGYNEQFF

J gene: TRBJ1-5
clone size: NA
D gene: TRBD1
V gene: TRBV20-1
CDR3 DNA: TGCAGTGCTAGTTCCGGGACAGGGATCTTTAGCAATCAGCCCCAGCATTTT
CDR3 protein: CSASSGTGIFSNQPQHF

J gene: TRBJ2-5
clone size: NA
D gene: TRBD1
V gene: TRBV20-1
CDR3 DNA: TGCAGTGCTAACAGGGGGCCGGCAGAGACCCAGTACTTC
CDR3 protein: CSANRGPAETQYF

J gene: TRBJ2-5
clone size: few
D gene: TRBD2
V gene: TRBV20-1
CDR3 DNA: TGCAGTGCTAGAGTCCTCTCGCGGGGGGGCTGGGAGACCCAGTACTTC
CDR3 protein: CSARVLSRGGWETQYF

J gene: TRBJ2-3
clone size: many
D gene: NA
V gene: TRBV7-9
CDR3 DNA: TGTGCCAGCAGCCTTCCGAGGGGAATTGATACGCAGTATTTT
CDR3 protein: CASSLPRGIDTQYF

J gene: TRBJ2-3
clone size: NA
D gene: NA
V gene: TRBV6-2/TRBV6-3
CDR3 DNA: TGTGCCAGCAGTTACAAGTGGCCGCCAGATACGCAGTATTTT
CDR3 protein: CASSYKWPPDTQYF

J gene: TRBJ2-5
clone size: NA
D gene: NA
V gene: TRBV5-4
CDR3 DNA: TGTGCCAGCAGCTTGGGATTAGGGTTTACTCAAGAGACCCAGTACTTC
CDR3 protein: CASSLGLGFTQETQYF

J gene: TRBJ2-1
clone size: NA
D gene: NA
V gene: TRBV20-1
CDR3 DNA: TGCAGTGCTAGCTCGGGGGTGGGCCTATACAATGAGCAGTTCTTC
CDR3 protein: CSASSGVGLYNEQFF

J gene: TRBJ2-2
clone size: many
D gene: TRBD2
V gene: TRBV12-3/TRBV12-4
CDR3 DNA: TGTGCCAGCAGCACCCTAGCGGGAGGGTTCGGGGAGCTGTTTTTT
CDR3 protein: CASSTLAGGFGELFF

J gene: TRBJ2-4
clone size: NA
D gene: NA
V gene: TRBV6-6
CDR3 DNA: TGTGCCAGCAGTCCCCGCAGCCCCACCCAGTACTTC
CDR3 protein: CASSPRSPTQYF

J gene: TRBJ2-7
clone size: many
D gene: NA
V gene: TRBV7-2
CDR3 DNA: TGTGCCAGCAGCCCCTATCACGGGGAGCCCTACGAGCAGTACTTC
CDR3 protein: CASSPYHGEPYEQYF

J gene: TRBJ1-1
clone size: few
D gene: TRBD1
V gene: TRBV28
CDR3 DNA: TGTGCCAGCAGCCCCCCGGGACAGTTCAACACTGAAGCTTTCTTT
CDR3 protein: CASSPPGQFNTEAFF

J gene: TRBJ2-7
clone size: NA
D gene: TRBD1
V gene: TRBV4-3
CDR3 DNA: TGCGCCAGCAGCCAAGGGACAGGGAGAACCTACGAGCAGTACTTC
CDR3 protein: CASSQGTGRTYEQYF

J gene: TRBJ2-5
clone size: once
D gene: NA
V gene: TRBV6-1
CDR3 DNA: TGTGCCAGCACGGGCCACGCTCTTGAGACCCAGTACTTC
CDR3 protein: CASTGHALETQYF

J gene: TRBJ2-6
clone size: few
D gene: NA
V gene: TRBV4-3
CDR3 DNA: TGCGCCAGCAGCCAAGGCCGGATGGCTGGGGCCAACGTCCTGACTTTC
CDR3 protein: CASSQGRMAGANVLTF